Below are 14 T cell receptor beta chains sequenced from a single sample in a study of glioma-infiltrating T cells. TCR alpha and beta CDR3 regions were amplified from RNA using iRepertoire nested multiplex PCR. One entry per CDR3 protein, called by TCRdb with MiXCR from the multiplex PCR reads. The sample carries about 380,000 distinct CDR3 sequences, roughly two fifths recorded once. Material: glioma tissue, nonneoplastic brain tissue, or PBMCs (not recorded which). All receptors come from a human donor with low-grade glioma or glioblastoma, undergoing nonglioma brain surgery, or in good health (not recorded which).

V usage is TRBV20-1 and J usage is TRBJ2-3, with 7 bases matching TRBD2. The CDR3 is 17 amino acids. V shed 5 bases, J shed 1 base, and the junction held 15 bases outside the gene matches. Germline CDR1 reads DFQATT; CDR2 reads SNEGSKA (reference sequence). The chain's CDR3 is CSAGDVRGSGGTDTQYF. CDR3 bases: TGCAGTGCTGGGGACGTTCGCGGCAGCGGGGGCACAGATACGCAGTATTTT.

This chain uses TRBV20-1 with TRBJ2-7; 10 bases agree with TRBD2. The CDR3 runs 13 residues. The germline gives CDR1 DFQATT, CDR2 SNEGSKA (reference sequence). Trimming took 5 bases from V and 3 from J; bases not matched to a gene: 4. The CDR3 spells CSAPGTSDYEQYF. CDR3 nucleotide sequence: TGCAGTGCTCCCGGGACTAGCGACTACGAGCAGTACTTC.

This clonotype was detected a few times. The genes are TRBV12-3 or TRBV12-4 and TRBJ1-5, with unresolved D. The CDR3 length is 15 residues. V was pared by 1 base and J by 1 base, with 8 bases between. CDR3 DNA: TGTGCCAGCAGTTTAGTAGGACCAAGCAATCAGCCCCAGCATTTT. The encoded protein is CASSLVGPSNQPQHF.

The chain employs TRBV19 and TRBJ2-7, with 14 bases matching TRBD2. Germline CDR1 reads LNHDA; CDR2 reads SQIVND (reference sequence). V lost 1 base to trimming and J lost 5 bases; unmatched junction nucleotides: 4. The CDR3 totals 16 residues. The CDR3 DNA follows: TGTGCCAGTAGTATAGTAGGACTAGCGGGAGGTCACGAGCAGTACTTC. Translating it yields CASSIVGLAGGHEQYF. The whole variable domain, filled in from reference TRBV19 and TRBJ2-7, reads DGGITQSPKYLFRKEGQNVTLSCEQNLNHDAMYWYRQDPGQGLRLIYYSQIVNDFQKGDIAEGYSVSREKKESFPLTVTSAQKNPTAFYLCASSIVGLAGGHEQYFGPGTRLTVT.

This chain links TRBV20-1 with TRBJ2-5; 7 bases agree with TRBD2. The CDR3 covers 16 residues. Germline V lookup: CDR1 DFQATT, CDR2 SNEGSKA (reference sequence). V shed 0 bases, J shed 7 bases, and the junction held 14 bases outside the gene matches. CDR3 nucleotides: TGCAGTGCTAGAGAAAGGGGACGGGGGGTTGGGGGGACCCAGTACTTC. Protein product: CSARERGRGVGGTQYF.

Of note for this clonotype: This could be a read error, since a much larger clone is one nucleotide away. In DNA, the CDR3 is TGCAGTGCCATAGGGTCGACTAATAAAAAACTGTTTTTT. The encoded protein is CSAIGSTNKKLFF. V gene TRBV20-1 combines with J gene TRBJ1-4; unclear D gene. The CDR3 has 13 residues. CDR1 DFQATT and CDR2 SNEGSKA come from the germline V gene (reference sequence).

This clonotype occurred once. One junction end does not reproduce the germline sequence, and a read error may be involved. V usage is TRBV20-1 and J usage is TRBJ2-1, with 10 bases that match TRBD2. Germline values: CDR1 DFQATT, CDR2 SNEGSKA (reference sequence). This CDR3 has 17 residues. The CDR3 region is CSAPGLAGGISYNEKFF. The CDR3 DNA sequence: TGCAGTGCCCCCGGTTTAGCGGGAGGTATCTCCTACAATGAGAAGTTCTTC.

At least ten counts were recorded for this clonotype. V and J are TRBV27 and TRBJ2-2; D possibly corresponds to TRBD1 (5 bases). With 0 bases removed from V and 5 bases from J, the gap between germline ends came to 7 bases. The germline CDR1 and CDR2 sequences are MNHEY and SMNVEV (reference sequence). The CDR3 has 14 amino acids. CDR3 residues: CASSLSGLTGELFF. DNA for the CDR3: TGTGCCAGCAGTTTATCGGGGCTTACCGGGGAGCTGTTTTTT.

This clonotype has a count of ten or more. The V call is TRBV7-2, the J call TRBJ1-5; the D gene is possibly TRBD1 (5 bases). Per germline, CDR1 SGHTA and CDR2 FQGNSA. V lost 1 base and J lost 4, with 11 bases in between. The CDR3 contains 15 residues. The CDR3 nucleotides are TGTGCCAGCAGCTTAGGTACCAGGGAGAATCAGCCCCAGCATTTT. It is translated as CASSLGTRENQPQHF. Full variable domain (missing parts from reference TRBV7-2 and TRBJ1-5): GAGVSQSPSNKVTEKGKDVELRCDPISGHTALYWYRQSLGQGLEFLIYFQGNSAPDKSGLPSDRFSAERTGGSVSTLTIQRTQQEDSAVYLCASSLGTRENQPQHFGDGTRLSIL.

With respect to this clonotype: A read error may account for a junction end that differs from germline. This rearrangement joins TRBV28 to TRBJ1-2, with D perhaps TRBD1 (6 bases). CDR1 and CDR2 from the germline V gene are MDHEN and SYDVKM. The CDR3 contains 12 residues. CDR3 DNA: TGTGCCACCAGTGACGGCTCAGGGGACTACGCCTTC. Its translation is CATSDGSGDYAF.

This clonotype was seen more than once but under ten times. V gene TRBV19 combines with J gene TRBJ1-3; 9 bases fit TRBD1. This CDR3 contains 14 residues. The ends lost 8 bases at V and 8 bases at J; junction bases unmatched: 10. CDR1 is LNHDA and CDR2 is SQIVND in the germline V gene (reference sequence). The CDR3 nucleotides are TGTGCCAGTTCCGCCGGACAGGGGACCTACACCATATATTTT. Encoded protein: CASSAGQGTYTIYF.

This chain links TRBV7-2 with TRBJ2-3; 10 positions agree with TRBD2. This CDR3 is 18 amino acids long. The germline V gene has CDR1 SGHTA and CDR2 FQGNSA. V lost 0 bases to trimming and J lost 1 base; unmatched junction nucleotides: 7. CDR3 region: CASSLALVAGGGTDTQYF. Here the CDR3 DNA reads TGTGCCAGCAGCTTAGCCCTGGTAGCGGGAGGCGGCACAGATACGCAGTATTTT.

As for this clonotype: Germline and junction disagree at one end, which may indicate a read error. V is TRBV3-1 and J is TRBJ2-1, with 11 bases lining up with TRBD2. The CDR3 sequence is 15 residues long. Looked up from germline, CDR1 is LGHDT and CDR2 is YNNKEL (reference sequence). The CDR3 sequence is CACSQDAGSGRVQFF. For the CDR3, the DNA is TGTGCCTGCAGCCAAGATGCGGGTAGCGGGAGGGTGCAGTTCTTC.

There are many counts of this clonotype. The chain has TRBV4-1 and TRBJ1-5, with no clear D. Trimming cost V 4 bases and J 3 bases, with 7 bases left between them. Per germline, CDR1 MGHRA and CDR2 YSYEKL. The CDR3 is 13 amino acids. Written as DNA, the CDR3 is TGCGCCAGCAGCCTGCACTACAATCAGCCCCAGCATTTT. It is translated as CASSLHYNQPQHF.